Each of the 8 T cell receptor beta chains below was sequenced from the same sample in a study of shared clonotypes between healthy human individuals. Data came from immunoSEQ multiplex PCR; TCRdb stores just in-frame clones and leaves some out. The profile shows just over 2,000,000 clones, about 95% of them singletons. Specimen: naive CD4+ T cells sorted from blood. Indicated subset: CD45RA+ positively selected. The receptors here all came from a young man in good health.

The chain has TRBV7-2 and TRBJ2-3; D not resolved. The CDR3 runs to 16 residues. Trimming removed 1 base at V and 2 bases at J, with 13 bases between. Germline CDR1 is SGHTA and CDR2 is FQGNSA. Written as DNA, the CDR3 is TGTGCCAGCAGCTTAGGAGACTGGCAATACACAGATACGCAGTATTTT. It specifies CASSLGDWQYTDTQYF.

This chain joins TRBV7-2 and TRBJ1-6, with D perhaps TRBD1 (5 bases). V dropped 1 base and J dropped 7 bases, with 11 bases sitting between them. This CDR3 contains 15 residues. The germline CDR1 and CDR2 sequences are SGHTA and FQGNSA. For the CDR3, the DNA is TGTGCCAGCAGCTTAGAATTGGAGGGGAATTCACCCCTCCACTTT. The encoded protein is CASSLELEGNSPLHF.

The chain recombines TRBV5-1 with TRBJ2-5; unclear D gene. This CDR3 has 14 amino acids. CDR1 SGHRS and CDR2 YFSETQ come from the germline V gene. Trimming cost V 3 bases and J 0 bases, with 9 bases left between them. In DNA form, the CDR3 reads TGCGCCAGCAGCTACGGACGGAACCAAGAGACCCAGTACTTC. The encoded protein is CASSYGRNQETQYF.

V and J are TRBV6-5 and TRBJ2-7; 7 positions match TRBD1. J gave up 1 base and V 8 bases, and 8 bases lay outside the gene matches. Germline CDR1 reads MNHEY; CDR2 reads SVGAGI. This CDR3 contains 14 residues. This CDR3 is CASLSSQGSYEQYF. The CDR3 nucleotides are TGTGCCAGCTTAAGTTCACAGGGGTCCTACGAGCAGTACTTC.

The gene calls are TRBV4-1 and TRBJ1-1; D not certain. The V gene lost 0 bases and the J gene lost 4 bases, with 15 bases spanning the gap. CDR3 length: 16 residues. Germline CDR1 reads MGHRA; CDR2 reads YSYEKL. CDR3 nucleotides: TGCGCCAGCAGCCAAGATTCGGGCAGGAGTCGCACTGAAGCTTTCTTT. This gives the protein CASSQDSGRSRTEAFF.

The rearrangement uses TRBV28 and TRBJ1-4; the match to TRBD1 covers 9 bases. The V segment lost 6 bases and the J segment 8 bases; nucleotides outside the gene matches: 7. The germline V gene encodes CDR1 MDHEN and CDR2 SYDVKM. There are 14 residues in the CDR3. CDR3 sequence reads: CASRGTGFREKLFF. CDR3 sequence (DNA): TGTGCCAGCAGGGGGACAGGGTTTCGGGAAAAACTGTTTTTT.

The chain is built from TRBV9 and TRBJ2-5; D ambiguous. V shed 2 bases and J shed 4 bases, with 12 bases lying between them. From germline, CDR1 is SGDLS and CDR2 YYNGEE. The CDR3 extends over 14 amino acids. CDR3 residues: CASSVRKRGETQYF. For the CDR3, the DNA is TGTGCCAGCAGCGTTAGGAAGCGTGGAGAGACCCAGTACTTC.

The rearrangement uses TRBV19 and TRBJ1-1, with 7 bases lining up with TRBD1. Germline V CDR1 and CDR2: LNHDA, SQIVND (reference sequence). The CDR3 runs to 13 residues. V lost 9 bases and J lost 0; bases outside the gene matches: 4. The CDR3 sequence: CASTGVMNTEAFF. As DNA, the CDR3 is TGTGCCAGCACAGGGGTCATGAACACTGAAGCTTTCTTT.